This T cell receptor (beta chain) was recovered during a study of blood T cell repertoires in COVID-19. The CDR3 totals 17 residues. Trimming took 5 bases from V and 3 from J, leaving 19 bases between them. CDR1 is SGHTA, CDR2 FQGNSA, per germline. As originally analysed: Amplification of reference gene primers provided the estimated nucleated cell counts. Data came from immunoSEQ multiplex PCR; TCRdb stores just in-frame clones and leaves some out. That table is the source of V, J and clone size, and D and trimming were worked out from the DNA. Of roughly 400,000 clones listed, approximately 92% are singletons.

The specimen was PBMCs or T cells enriched from blood (not recorded which). The chain uses TRBV7-2 and TRBJ1-4, with TRBD1 as a possible D gene (5 bases). This receptor was taken from a man aged 25-45 years who had recovered from COVID-19. CDR3 loop: CASSPKERGAANEKLFF. Here the CDR3 DNA reads TGTGCCAGCAGCCCCAAGGAAAGGGGCGCCGCTAATGAAAAACTGTTTTTT.